This TCR beta chain emerged from a study of human T cells and chemical hapten exposure. The sample's time point: pre-sensitization, week 0. Regarding treatment: therapeutic diphenylcyclopropenone sensitization with weekly scalp DPC. The sample holds a few counts of this clonotype. Using its own MiXCR run on the RACE reads, TCRdb lists one record per CDR3 protein. The sample lists over 70,000 distinct CDR3 sequences, 12% to 15% occurring once. Germline V lookup: CDR1 SGHRS, CDR2 YFSETQ. CDR3 length: 15 amino acids. Trimming pared 4 bases from V and 6 bases from J, leaving 20 bases between. Sequenced here: whole blood, sampled in connection with sensitization to the hapten diphenylcyclopropenone (DPC). This receptor was taken from a woman aged 45-59 years with alopecia areata. Some clones in this sample may be carry-over from other donors' samples. The genes are TRBV5-1 and TRBJ2-7, with a possible D match to TRBD2 (6 bases). CDR3 bases: TGCGCCAGCAGCGGAGCCGGGACTCCCTTCAGCGAGCAGTACTTC. As protein: CASSGAGTPFSEQYF.